This TCR beta chain appears in the sequencing data of a study of vaccination and CD4 T cells after COVID-19. As for the study in general: A positive SARS-CoV-2 nasal swab PCR result was recorded for each convalescent patient; about 10 were mild and one severe. Post-COVID draws followed diagnosis by a median roughly 93 days (range 35 to 161). Whole-study results and caveats: Convalescent patients' clones that were vaccine-specific were spike mono-reactive in 304 of 307 cases. Convalescent patients' median share of reactive clones seen only post-vaccination was about 86%.

Concerning this clonotype: What it binds is not known.

TCRdb independently ran MiXCR on the PCR reads; one entry per CDR3 protein. The top ten hold around 1.1% of the sample, which has about 24,000 distinct CDR3 sequences, 51% seen once. The input for sequencing was CD4+ T cells from blood, taken before SARS-CoV-2 vaccination. The receptor was derived from a human donor who had recovered from COVID-19.

CDR3 sequence (DNA): TGTGCCAGCAGGAGTTCGTGGGATACGCAGTATTTT. This translates into CASRSSWDTQYF. The V and J genes are TRBV28 and TRBJ2-3; D not resolved. Trimming shortened V by 6 bases and J by 6 bases, and 10 bases separated the two germline ends. CDR1 and CDR2 from the germline V gene are MDHEN and SYDVKM. CDR3 length: 12 residues.